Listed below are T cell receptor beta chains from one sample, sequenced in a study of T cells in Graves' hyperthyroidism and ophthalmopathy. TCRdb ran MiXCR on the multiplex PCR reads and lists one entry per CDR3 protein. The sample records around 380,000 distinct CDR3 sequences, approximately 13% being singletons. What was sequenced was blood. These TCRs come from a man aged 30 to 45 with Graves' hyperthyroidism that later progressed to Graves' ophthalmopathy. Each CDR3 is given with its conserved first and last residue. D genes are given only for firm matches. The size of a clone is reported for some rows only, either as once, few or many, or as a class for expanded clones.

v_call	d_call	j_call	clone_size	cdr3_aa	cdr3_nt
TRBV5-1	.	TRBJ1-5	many	CASSLGGDSNQPQHF	TGCGCCAGCAGCTTGGGAGGGGATAGCAATCAGCCCCAGCATTTT
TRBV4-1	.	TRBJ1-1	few	CASSQDRGARMEAFF	TGCGCCAGCAGCCAAGATCGGGGGGCCAGAATGGAAGCTTTCTTT
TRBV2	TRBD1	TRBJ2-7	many	CASRQGGDEQYF	TGTGCCAGCCGACAGGGGGGCGACGAGCAGTACTTC
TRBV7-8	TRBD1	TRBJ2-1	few	CASRPSRTGRYNEQFF	TGTGCCAGCAGACCGTCTAGGACAGGAAGATACAATGAGCAGTTCTTC
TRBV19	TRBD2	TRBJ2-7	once	CASSLAGKAYEQYF	TGTGCCAGTAGTCTAGCGGGGAAGGCGTACGAGCAGTACTTC
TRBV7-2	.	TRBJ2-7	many	CASSWGVVREQYF	TGTGCCAGCAGCTGGGGGGTAGTCCGCGAGCAGTACTTC
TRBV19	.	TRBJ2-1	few	CASSIGHINEQFF	TGTGCCAGTAGTATAGGCCACATTAATGAGCAGTTCTTC
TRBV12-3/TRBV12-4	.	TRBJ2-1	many	CASSLGPAGRTSYNEQFF	TGTGCCAGCAGTTTAGGCCCAGCAGGGCGGACGTCCTACAATGAGCAGTTCTTC
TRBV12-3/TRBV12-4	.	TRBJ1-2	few	CASTLRGGYGYTF	TGTGCCAGCACCTTAAGGGGGGGTTATGGCTACACCTTC
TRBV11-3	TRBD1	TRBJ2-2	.	CASSLGGTGRTNTGELFF	TGTGCCAGCAGCTTAGGGGGGACAGGTCGAACGAACACCGGGGAGCTGTTTTTT
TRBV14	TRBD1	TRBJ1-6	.	CASSRGTGGNSPLHF	TGTGCCAGCAGCCGAGGGACAGGCGGTAATTCACCCCTCCACTTT
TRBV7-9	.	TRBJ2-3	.	CASSLVGQGGDTQYF	TGTGCCAGCAGCTTAGTAGGGCAGGGAGGAGATACGCAGTATTTT
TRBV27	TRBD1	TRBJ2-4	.	CASSMRTGGKKNIQYF	TGTGCCAGCAGTATGAGGACAGGGGGTAAGAAAAACATTCAGTACTTC
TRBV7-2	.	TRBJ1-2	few	CASSFGRERVYGYTF	TGTGCCAGCAGCTTCGGCAGGGAGAGGGTCTATGGCTACACCTTC
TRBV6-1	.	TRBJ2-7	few	CASSELSGRYEQYF	TGTGCCAGCAGTGAATTATCAGGGAGGTACGAGCAGTACTTC
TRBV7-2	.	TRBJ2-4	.	CASSLARGRSDIQYF	TGTGCCAGCAGCTTAGCACGAGGGAGGTCGGACATTCAGTACTTC
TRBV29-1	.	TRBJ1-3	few	CSVNSLTSGNTIYF	TGCAGCGTTAACAGCCTAACCTCCGGAAACACCATATATTTT
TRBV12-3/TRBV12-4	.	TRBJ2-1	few	CASRRRRGNEQPF	TGTGCCAGCCGACGACGGAGAGGTAATGAGCAGCCCTTC
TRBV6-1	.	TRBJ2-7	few	CASSEGNEQYF	TGTGCCAGCAGTGAGGGGAACGAGCAGTACTTC
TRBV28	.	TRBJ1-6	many	CASSLGPGPGNSPLHF	TGTGCCAGCAGTTTGGGACCGGGCCCGGGTAATTCACCCCTCCACTTT
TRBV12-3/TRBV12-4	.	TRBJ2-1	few	CASSLGGGDNEQFF	TGTGCCAGCAGTTTAGGGGGCGGGGACAATGAGCAGTTCTTC
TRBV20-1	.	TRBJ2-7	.	CSAGQGASYEQYF	TGCAGTGCTGGGCAGGGCGCCTCCTACGAGCAGTACTTC
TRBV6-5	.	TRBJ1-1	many	CASSYEANTEAFF	TGTGCCAGCAGTTACGAAGCGAACACTGAAGCTTTCTTT
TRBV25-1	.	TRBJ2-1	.	CASSEYEGAGYNEQFF	TGTGCCAGCAGTGAATATGAGGGCGCGGGCTACAATGAGCAGTTCTTC
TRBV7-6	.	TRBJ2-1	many	CASSLANNEQFF	TGTGCCAGCAGCTTAGCGAACAATGAGCAGTTCTTC
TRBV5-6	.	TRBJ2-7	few	CARGLGSYEQYF	TGTGCCAGGGGGCTCGGATCCTACGAGCAGTACTTC
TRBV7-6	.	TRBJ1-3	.	CASSLPARGDSGNTIYF	TGTGCCAGCAGCTTACCCGCGCGGGGGGATAGTGGAAACACCATATATTTT
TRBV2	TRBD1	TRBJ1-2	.	CASTGGTGYGYTF	TGTGCCAGCACTGGCGGGACAGGGTATGGCTACACCTTC
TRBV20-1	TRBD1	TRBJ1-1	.	CSASVTIRGVYRAEAFF	TGCAGTGCTAGTGTTACGATCAGGGGGGTCTATAGGGCTGAAGCTTTCTTT
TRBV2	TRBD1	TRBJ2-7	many	CASSDRGTHYEQYF	TGTGCCAGCAGTGACAGGGGGACACACTACGAGCAGTACTTC